These 21 T cell receptor beta chains share one sample of origin, sequenced in a study of blood T cell repertoires in COVID-19. Using immunoSEQ multiplex PCR, the repertoire was profiled, and TCRdb retains in-frame clones only, with some absent. The sample consists of tens of thousands of clones, about 79% of them appearing once. Sequenced input: peripheral blood. The receptors originated from a human donor in a cohort sampled during active COVID-19.

The J gene is TRBJ2-1, the V gene TRBV3-1 (or the pseudogene TRBV3-2); D perhaps matches TRBD2 (5 bases). This CDR3 comprises 17 residues. The germline gives CDR1 LGHDT, CDR2 YNNKEL (reference sequence). V was shortened by 0 bases and J by 7 bases, with 19 bases between the two germline ends. In DNA, the CDR3 is TGTGCCAGCAGCCAAGATCTGACGGGGAGAGGACGGAATGAGCAGTTCTTC. Protein: CASSQDLTGRGRNEQFF.

V usage is TRBV3-1 (or the pseudogene TRBV3-2) and J usage is TRBJ2-5; D is possibly TRBD2 (5 bases). This CDR3 has 15 residues. V shed 5 bases and J shed 9 bases, with 22 bases lying between them. Germline assignment: CDR1 LGHDT and CDR2 YNNKEL (reference sequence). CDR3 residues: CASSIKLGRGRPQYF. CDR3 nucleotide sequence: TGTGCCAGCAGCATCAAACTAGGGAGAGGTAGGCCCCAGTACTTC.

This clone came up a few times. The rearrangement links TRBV7-8 to TRBJ2-7; tentatively, D is TRBD1 (6 bases). Looked up from germline, CDR1 is SGHVS and CDR2 is FQNEAQ. V lost 4 bases and J 3 bases, leaving 10 bases between the germline ends. This CDR3 has 13 residues. The chain's CDR3 is CASSSGTLYEQYF. CDR3 nucleotides: TGTGCCAGCAGCTCTGGGACACTCTACGAGCAGTACTTC.

CDR3 nucleotides: TGTGCCACCAGCAGAGATGGTTTGGGGGCTTGGAGGAATCAGCCCCAGCATTTT. As protein: CATSRDGLGAWRNQPQHF. The genes are TRBV15 and TRBJ1-5; possible D gene TRBD1, 6 bases. V was clipped by 0 bases and J by 4 bases, with 19 bases between them. This CDR3 contains 18 residues. Germline V CDR1 and CDR2: LNHNV, YYDKDF (reference sequence). Based on the CDR3 plus reference TRBV15 and TRBJ1-5, the full variable domain is DAMVIQNPRYQVTQFGKPVTLSCSQTLNHNVMYWYQQKSSQAPKLLFHYYDKDFNNEADTPDNFQSRRPNTSFCFLDIRSPGLGDTAMYLCATSRDGLGAWRNQPQHFGDGTRLSIL.

The CDR3 nucleotides are TGTGCCAGCAGCGCCAGCCGGGGGGGGGACTACGAGCAGTACTTC. It yields the protein CASSASRGGDYEQYF. The V call is TRBV9, the J call TRBJ2-7; 8 bases are shared with TRBD2. The CDR3 spans 15 residues. The V segment lost 3 bases and the J segment 3 bases; nucleotides outside the gene matches: 8. In germline, CDR1 is SGDLS, CDR2 YYNGEE.

The rearrangement uses TRBV23-1 and TRBJ2-7; maybe TRBD1 (5 bases). TRBV23-1 is reported as an ORF; its role is uncertain. The CDR3 runs 14 residues. V lost 2 bases and J lost 1, with 9 bases in between. The CDR3 nucleotides read TGCGCCAGCAGTCAAAGCACAGGTTCCTACGAGCAGTACTTC. Protein sequence: CASSQSTGSYEQYF.

The chain employs TRBV7-8 and TRBJ2-6; the match to TRBD1 covers 9 bases. The V segment lost 1 base and the J segment 1 base; nucleotides outside the gene matches: 5. CDR3 length: 18 amino acids. Germline CDR1 and CDR2: SGHVS and FQNEAQ. The CDR3 bases are TGTGCCAGCAGCTTAGTACAGGGGGCGCGATCTGGGGCCAACGTCCTGACTTTC. Residues: CASSLVQGARSGANVLTF.

The V and J genes are TRBV28 and TRBJ1-1; D possibly corresponds to TRBD1 (5 bases). Trimming left V 6 bases short and J 6 bases short, with 14 bases between. The germline V gene has CDR1 MDHEN and CDR2 SYDVKM. The CDR3 covers 13 residues. This CDR3 is CASRGPGFSEAFF. The CDR3, as DNA: TGTGCCAGCAGAGGCCCAGGGTTCTCTGAAGCTTTCTTT.

This clone was seen more than once but under ten times. V usage is TRBV4-1 and J usage is TRBJ1-1; no firm D call. Germline loops: CDR1 MGHRA, CDR2 YSYEKL. V gave up 1 base and J gave up 8 bases, with 20 bases separating them. The CDR3 spans 16 residues. The CDR3 sequence: CASSQVIRRRRGEAFF. CDR3 nucleotides: TGCGCCAGCAGCCAAGTTATTCGCAGGCGAAGAGGGGAAGCTTTCTTT.

V usage is TRBV21-1 and J usage is TRBJ2-7; no DNA check was done on the table's D call, TRBD2. TRBV21-1 is listed as a pseudogene. The CDR3 loop spans 15 amino acids. This CDR3 reads CASSKEGGPGYEQYF. Here the CDR3 DNA reads TGTGCCAGCAGCAAAGAGGGAGGGCCGGGATACGAGCAGTACTTC.

The genes are TRBV13 and TRBJ2-7; D is possibly TRBD1 (5 bases). The CDR3 consists of 12 residues. The germline V gene encodes CDR1 PRHDT and CDR2 FYEKMQ (reference sequence). Trimming stripped 4 bases from V and 6 bases from J, with 10 bases between. In nucleotides, the CDR3 is TGTGCCAGCAGCTCGCGGACATCCGAGCAGTACTTC. Its protein is CASSSRTSEQYF.

This rearrangement joins TRBV5-1 to TRBJ2-7, with 8 nucleotides matching TRBD2. CDR1 SGHRS and CDR2 YFSETQ come from the germline V gene. The CDR3 length is 15 residues. V dropped 4 bases and J dropped 5; count of bases not matched to a gene: 11. Here the CDR3 DNA reads TGCGCCAGCAGCAGGGGAGGGACTAGGGGCGACGAGCAGTACTTC. Amino acids: CASSRGGTRGDEQYF.

This clone was counted only a few times. The V call is TRBV2, the J call TRBJ1-1; the match to TRBD1 covers 7 bases. Germline lookup yields CDR1 SNHLY and CDR2 FYNNEI. Losses at the gene ends were 4 bases for V and 4 bases for J; bases not matched to a gene: 12. The CDR3 is 16 amino acids. The CDR3 spells CASSGEGGRWSTEAFF. The CDR3 DNA reads as TGTGCCAGCAGTGGGGAAGGGGGCAGGTGGAGCACTGAAGCTTTCTTT.

This clone was counted only a few times. V usage is TRBV2 and J usage is TRBJ2-5; D remains ambiguous. The germline V gene encodes CDR1 SNHLY and CDR2 FYNNEI. The germline V and J ends were trimmed by 9 bases and 3 bases, with 14 bases remaining between them. The CDR3 totals 13 residues. For the CDR3, the DNA is TGTGCCAGTACATCGATCCTCAAAGAGACCCAGTACTTC. Translated, it gives CASTSILKETQYF.

The rearrangement links TRBV6-1 to TRBJ1-2; D might be TRBD1 (5 bases). V was cut by 1 base and J by 4 bases, with 13 bases left in between. This CDR3 region has 15 residues. Looked up from germline, CDR1 is MNHNS and CDR2 is SASEGT. DNA of the CDR3: TGTGCCAGCAGTGAAGAATGGGGGGGTCCCTATGGCTACACCTTC. It is translated as CASSEEWGGPYGYTF.

V is TRBV19 and J is TRBJ1-2; a possible D gene is TRBD1 (5 bases). CDR1 is LNHDA and CDR2 is SQIVND in the germline V gene (reference sequence). The V gene lost 2 bases and the J gene lost 6 bases, with 10 bases spanning the gap. The CDR3 consists of 13 residues. This CDR3 reads CASSISKTDGYTF. The CDR3, as DNA: TGTGCCAGTAGTATAAGTAAGACAGATGGCTACACCTTC.

The V call is TRBV11-2, the J call TRBJ2-7; tentatively, D is TRBD1 (6 bases). The CDR3 is 14 residues long. The germline V gene encodes CDR1 SGHAT and CDR2 FQNNGV. V was pared by 10 bases and J by 0 bases, with 16 bases between. CDR3 residues: CATKPGHSSYEQYF. CDR3 bases: TGTGCCACCAAACCGGGACATAGCTCCTACGAGCAGTACTTC.

The chain uses TRBV19 and TRBJ1-2; tentative D call: TRBD1 (6 bases). Germline V gene sequence: CDR1 LNHDA, CDR2 SQIVND (reference sequence). Trimming shortened V by 3 bases and J by 8 bases, and 25 bases separated the two germline ends. The CDR3 spans 17 residues. The CDR3 DNA is TGTGCCAGTAGTATGAACCCCTGGACATCAGGGGTTGAGGGCTACACCTTC. This sequence encodes CASSMNPWTSGVEGYTF.

The chain has TRBV10-1 and TRBJ2-7; a possible D gene is TRBD1 (5 bases). Germline CDR1 WNHNN, CDR2 SYGVQD (reference sequence). CDR3 length equals 13 residues. V was pared by 2 bases and J by 7 bases, with 12 bases between. The CDR3 region is CASSEVQGSEQYF. The CDR3 bases are TGCGCCAGCAGTGAGGTGCAGGGTTCTGAGCAGTACTTC.

A single count supports this clone. The J gene is TRBJ2-3, the V gene TRBV27, with a tentative D call TRBD2 (6 bases). Germline lookup yields CDR1 MNHEY and CDR2 SMNVEV (reference sequence). V gave up 3 bases and J gave up 1 base, with 14 bases separating them. This CDR3 spans 16 amino acids. The CDR3 region has the DNA TGTGCCAGCAGTTTGTATGGTCCGGGAGGCACAGATACGCAGTATTTT. This gives the protein CASSLYGPGGTDTQYF.

This chain links TRBV10-2 with TRBJ2-7, with 14 positions matching TRBD2. CDR1 is WSHSY and CDR2 is SAAADI in the germline V gene. This CDR3 comprises 16 residues. J lost 3 bases, V lost 2 bases, and 3 bases had no gene match. CDR3 sequence reads: CASSEGLAGGGYEQYF. CDR3 DNA sequence: TGCGCCAGCAGTGAGGGACTAGCGGGAGGAGGCTACGAGCAGTACTTC.